These T cell receptor beta chains were read from a single sample in a study of regulatory T cells in long-lasting Graves disease. TCRdb reprocessed the multiplex PCR reads with MiXCR, giving one entry per CDR3 protein. The sample holds around 450,000 distinct CDR3 sequences, just under 15% seen once. This sample was also put to use in a study of T cells in Graves' hyperthyroidism and ophthalmopathy.

The material sequenced was peripheral blood mononuclear cells (PBMCs), taken at new diagnosis, from a patient treated with antithyroid drugs. These receptors were taken from a woman in her twenties or thirties with Graves disease. Both conserved end residues are part of each CDR3. A D gene is named only where the DNA matches it firmly. Rows give clone size only sometimes, using once, few, many, or a class for an expanded clone.

- TRBJ1-5 TRBV7-9 - TGTGCCAGCAGCTTATTTTTCCAGCCCCAGCATTTT CASSLFFQPQHF
- TRBJ1-5 TRBV15 - TGTGCCACCAGCAGAGCCCCCGGGGACACAAATCAGCCCCAGCATTTT CATSRAPGDTNQPQHF
few TRBJ1-2 TRBV4-2 TRBD1 TGTGCCAGCAGCCAACGGAACGGGTTGACAACAGGGGTCGGCTACACCTTC CASSQRNGLTTGVGYTF
few TRBJ1-3 TRBV4-1 - TGCGCCAGCAGACGACAGGCAGAAGGGGGAAACACCATATATTTT CASRRQAEGGNTIYF
- TRBJ2-1 TRBV12-3/TRBV12-4 TRBD2 TGTGCCAGCAGTAGCGGGACTCCCTCCTACAATGAGCAGTTCTTC CASSSGTPSYNEQFF
many TRBJ2-7 TRBV10-2 TRBD2 TGCGCCAGCAAGGGACTAGCGGGAGTTGAGCAGTACTTC CASKGLAGVEQYF
many TRBJ2-1 TRBV20-1 - TGCAGTGCTAGGACGATTACGGGGAGCTCCTACAATGAGCAGTTCTTC CSARTITGSSYNEQFF
- TRBJ2-3 TRBV6-1 - TGTGCCAGCAGCCTTTGGAGGGGAACGACAGATACGCAGTATTTT CASSLWRGTTDTQYF
once TRBJ2-2 TRBV5-4 TRBD1 TGTGCCAGCAGCATACAGGGGGCGAACACCGGGGAGCTGTTTTTT CASSIQGANTGELFF
few TRBJ1-4 TRBV7-9 - TGTGCCAGCAGCTTAGCGTTACAATGGAGTGAAAAACTGTTTTTT CASSLALQWSEKLFF
- TRBJ2-7 TRBV27 TRBD2 TGTGCCAGCAGGGGTGCTAGCGGGAGGGCCTCGCGTTACGAGCAGTACTTC CASRGASGRASRYEQYF
few TRBJ2-5 TRBV12-3/TRBV12-4 - TGTGCCAGCAGTCCACAGGGACCGAGAGAGACCCAGTACTTC CASSPQGPRETQYF